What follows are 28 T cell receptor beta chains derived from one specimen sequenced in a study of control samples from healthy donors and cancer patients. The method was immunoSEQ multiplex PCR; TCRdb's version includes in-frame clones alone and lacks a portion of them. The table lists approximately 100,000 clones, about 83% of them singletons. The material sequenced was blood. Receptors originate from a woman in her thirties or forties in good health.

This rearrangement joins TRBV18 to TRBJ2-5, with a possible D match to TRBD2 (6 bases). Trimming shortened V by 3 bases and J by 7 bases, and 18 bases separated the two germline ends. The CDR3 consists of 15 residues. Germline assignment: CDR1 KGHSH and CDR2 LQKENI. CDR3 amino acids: CASSPRRGLQRTQYF. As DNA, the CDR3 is TGTGCCAGCTCACCGAGGCGGGGTCTACAGAGGACCCAGTACTTC.

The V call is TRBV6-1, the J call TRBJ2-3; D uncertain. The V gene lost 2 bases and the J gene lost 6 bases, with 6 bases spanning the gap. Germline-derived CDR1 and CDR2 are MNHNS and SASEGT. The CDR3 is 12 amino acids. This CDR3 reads CASSELFDTQYF. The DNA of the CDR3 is TGTGCCAGCAGTGAATTATTCGATACGCAGTATTTT.

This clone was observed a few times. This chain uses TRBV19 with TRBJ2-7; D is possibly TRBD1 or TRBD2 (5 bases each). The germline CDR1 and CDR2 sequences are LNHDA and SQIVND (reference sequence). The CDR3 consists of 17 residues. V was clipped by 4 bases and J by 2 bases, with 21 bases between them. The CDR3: CASSNSGPPYFTYEQYF. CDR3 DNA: TGTGCCAGTAGTAATTCGGGACCGCCATACTTCACCTACGAGCAGTACTTC. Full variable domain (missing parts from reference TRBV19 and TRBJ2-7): DGGITQSPKYLFRKEGQNVTLSCEQNLNHDAMYWYRQDPGQGLRLIYYSQIVNDFQKGDIAEGYSVSREKKESFPLTVTSAQKNPTAFYLCASSNSGPPYFTYEQYFGPGTRLTVT.

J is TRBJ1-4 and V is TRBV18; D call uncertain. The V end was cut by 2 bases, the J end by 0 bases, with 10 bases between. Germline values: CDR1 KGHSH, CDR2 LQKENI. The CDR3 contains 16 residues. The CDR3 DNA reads TGTGCCAGCTCACCATTCCTCCTTGCAACTAATGAAAAACTGTTTTTT. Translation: CASSPFLLATNEKLFF.

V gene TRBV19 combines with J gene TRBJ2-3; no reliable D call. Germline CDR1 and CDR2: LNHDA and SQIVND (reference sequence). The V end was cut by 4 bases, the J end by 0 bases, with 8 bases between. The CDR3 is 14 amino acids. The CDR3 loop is CASSNRGSTDTQYF. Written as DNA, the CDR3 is TGTGCCAGTAGTAACCGTGGGAGCACAGATACGCAGTATTTT. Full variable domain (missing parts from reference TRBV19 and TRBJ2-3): DGGITQSPKYLFRKEGQNVTLSCEQNLNHDAMYWYRQDPGQGLRLIYYSQIVNDFQKGDIAEGYSVSREKKESFPLTVTSAQKNPTAFYLCASSNRGSTDTQYFGPGTRLTVL.

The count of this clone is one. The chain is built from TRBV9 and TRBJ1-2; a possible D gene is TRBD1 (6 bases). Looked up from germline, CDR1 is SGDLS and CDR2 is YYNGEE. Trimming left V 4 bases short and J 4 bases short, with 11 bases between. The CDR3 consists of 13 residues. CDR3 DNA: TGTGCCAGCAGCTCCACAGGGTCCTATGGCTACACCTTC. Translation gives CASSSTGSYGYTF.

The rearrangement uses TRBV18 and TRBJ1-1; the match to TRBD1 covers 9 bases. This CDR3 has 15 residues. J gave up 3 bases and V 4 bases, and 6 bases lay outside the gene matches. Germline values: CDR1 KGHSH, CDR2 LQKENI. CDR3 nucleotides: TGTGCCAGCTCACAGGACAGGGGATCTCACACTGAAGCTTTCTTT. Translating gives CASSQDRGSHTEAFF.

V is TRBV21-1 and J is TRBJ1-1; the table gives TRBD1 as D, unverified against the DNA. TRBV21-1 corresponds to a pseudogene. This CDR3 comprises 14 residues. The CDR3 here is CASSNRHRNTEAFF. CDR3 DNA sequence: TGTGCCAGCAGCAACCGACACAGGAACACTGAAGCTTTCTTT.

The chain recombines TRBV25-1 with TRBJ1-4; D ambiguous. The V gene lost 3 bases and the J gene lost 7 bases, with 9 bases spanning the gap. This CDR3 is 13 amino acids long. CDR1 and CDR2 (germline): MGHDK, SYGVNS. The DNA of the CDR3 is TGTGCCAGCAGTGACTCGTCCGTTGAAAAACTGTTTTTT. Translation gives CASSDSSVEKLFF.

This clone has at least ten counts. The CDR3 DNA follows: TGTGCCAGCAGCTCGGAGGTTAGGAGCAATCAGCCCCAGCATTTT. Its protein is CASSSEVRSNQPQHF. This chain uses TRBV5-8 with TRBJ1-5; D not resolved. Germline assignment: CDR1 SGHTS and CDR2 YDEGEE. The length of the CDR3 is 15 residues. V was pared by 3 bases and J by 1 base, with 11 bases between. Variable domain in full (rest from reference TRBV5-8 and TRBJ1-5): EAGVTQSPTHLIKTRGQQATLRCSPISGHTSVYWYQQALGLGLQFLLWYDEGEERNRGNFPPRFSGRQFPNYSSELNVNALELEDSALYLCASSSEVRSNQPQHFGDGTRLSIL.

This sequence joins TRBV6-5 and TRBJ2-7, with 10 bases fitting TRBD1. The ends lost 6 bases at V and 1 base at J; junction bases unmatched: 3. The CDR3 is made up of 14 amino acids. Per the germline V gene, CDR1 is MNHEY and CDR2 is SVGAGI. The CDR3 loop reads CASSLGQGSYEQYF. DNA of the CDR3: TGTGCCAGCAGCCTGGGACAGGGGTCCTACGAGCAGTACTTC.

The CDR3 protein is CASSLENRAGYTF. The CDR3 DNA sequence: TGTGCCAGTTCCCTTGAGAACAGGGCTGGCTACACCTTC. The chain has TRBV2 and TRBJ1-2; maybe TRBD1 (6 bases). The CDR3 is 13 residues long. Germline V gives CDR1 SNHLY, CDR2 FYNNEI. Trimming took off 9 bases at V and 7 bases at J, with 18 bases between the two ends.

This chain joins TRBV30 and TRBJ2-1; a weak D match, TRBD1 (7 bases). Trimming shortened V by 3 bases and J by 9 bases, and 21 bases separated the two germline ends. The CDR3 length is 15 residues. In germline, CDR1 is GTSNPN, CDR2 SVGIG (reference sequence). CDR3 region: CAWRALPTQGGEQFF. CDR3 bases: TGTGCCTGGAGGGCTTTGCCAACCCAGGGGGGTGAGCAGTTCTTC.

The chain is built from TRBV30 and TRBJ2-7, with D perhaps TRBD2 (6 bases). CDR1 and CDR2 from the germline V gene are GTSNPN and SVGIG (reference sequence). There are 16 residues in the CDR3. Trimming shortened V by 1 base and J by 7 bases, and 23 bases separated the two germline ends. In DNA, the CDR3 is TGTGCCTGGAGTGCCCGGGGAGCGGGCACCCTATGGGAGCAGTACTTC. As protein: CAWSARGAGTLWEQYF.

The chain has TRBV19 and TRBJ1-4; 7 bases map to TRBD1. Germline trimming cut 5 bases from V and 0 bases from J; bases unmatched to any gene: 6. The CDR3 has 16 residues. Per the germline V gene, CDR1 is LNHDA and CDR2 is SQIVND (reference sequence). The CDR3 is CASSPGQRSTNEKLFF. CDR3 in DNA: TGTGCCAGTAGTCCGGGACAGCGATCAACTAATGAAAAACTGTTTTTT.

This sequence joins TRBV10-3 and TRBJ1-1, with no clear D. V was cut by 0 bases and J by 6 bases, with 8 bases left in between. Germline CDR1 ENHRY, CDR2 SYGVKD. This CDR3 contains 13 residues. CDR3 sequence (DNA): TGTGCCATCAGTGAGTCAGGCAGCGCTGAAGCTTTCTTT. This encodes CAISESGSAEAFF.

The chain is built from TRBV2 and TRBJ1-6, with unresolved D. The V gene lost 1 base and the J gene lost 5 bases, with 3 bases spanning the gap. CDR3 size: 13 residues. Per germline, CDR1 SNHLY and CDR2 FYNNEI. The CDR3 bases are TGTGCCAGCAGTGAAGAGAATAATTCACCCCTCCACTTT. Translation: CASSEENNSPLHF. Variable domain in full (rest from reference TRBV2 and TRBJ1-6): EPEVTQTPSHQVTQMGQEVILRCVPISNHLYFYWYRQILGQKVEFLVSFYNNEISEKSEIFDDQFSVERPDGSNFTLKIRSTKLEDSAMYFCASSEENNSPLHFGNGTRLTVT.

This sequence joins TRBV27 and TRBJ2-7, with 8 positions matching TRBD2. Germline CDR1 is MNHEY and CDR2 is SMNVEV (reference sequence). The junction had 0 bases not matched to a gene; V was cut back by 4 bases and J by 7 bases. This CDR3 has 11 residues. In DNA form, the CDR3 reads TGTGCCAGCAGTTCGGGGGGGGAGCAGTACTTC. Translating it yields CASSSGGEQYF.

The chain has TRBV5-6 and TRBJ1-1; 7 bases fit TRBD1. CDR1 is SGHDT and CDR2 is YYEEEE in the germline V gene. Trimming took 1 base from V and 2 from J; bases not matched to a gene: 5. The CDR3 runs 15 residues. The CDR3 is CASSLPGQSNTEAFF. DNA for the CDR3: TGTGCCAGCAGCTTGCCGGGACAGAGCAACACTGAAGCTTTCTTT.

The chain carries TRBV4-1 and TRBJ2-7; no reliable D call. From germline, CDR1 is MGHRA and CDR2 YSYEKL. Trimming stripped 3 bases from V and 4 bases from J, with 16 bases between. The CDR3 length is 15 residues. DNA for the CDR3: TGCGCCAGCAGCCAGCAATGGGCGGCGAGATACGAGCAGTACTTC. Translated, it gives CASSQQWAARYEQYF.

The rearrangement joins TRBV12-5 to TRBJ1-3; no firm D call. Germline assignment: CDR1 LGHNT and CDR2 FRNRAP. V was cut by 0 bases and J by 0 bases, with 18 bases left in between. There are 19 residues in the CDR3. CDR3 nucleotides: TGTGCTAGTGGTTTGGTAATGGGGAGGAAACCACTCTCTGGAAACACCATATATTTT. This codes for CASGLVMGRKPLSGNTIYF.

The CDR3 DNA reads TGTGCCAGCAGCTTATCACTGGGGGGACAGCCGAATGAAAAACTGTTTTTT. Translated, it gives CASSLSLGGQPNEKLFF. This chain connects TRBV7-2 to TRBJ1-4; 7 bases are shared with TRBD1. The germline gives CDR1 SGHTA, CDR2 FQGNSA. V trimming: 2 bases; J trimming: 5 bases; junction bases outside the gene matches: 11. This CDR3 has 17 residues. The whole variable domain, filled in from reference TRBV7-2 and TRBJ1-4, reads GAGVSQSPSNKVTEKGKDVELRCDPISGHTALYWYRQSLGQGLEFLIYFQGNSAPDKSGLPSDRFSAERTGGSVSTLTIQRTQQEDSAVYLCASSLSLGGQPNEKLFFGSGTQLSVL.

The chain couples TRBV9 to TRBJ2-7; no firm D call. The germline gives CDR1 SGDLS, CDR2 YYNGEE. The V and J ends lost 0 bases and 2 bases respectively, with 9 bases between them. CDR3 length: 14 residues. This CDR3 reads CASSVAAGAYEQYF. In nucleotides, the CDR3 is TGTGCCAGCAGCGTAGCGGCAGGAGCCTACGAGCAGTACTTC.

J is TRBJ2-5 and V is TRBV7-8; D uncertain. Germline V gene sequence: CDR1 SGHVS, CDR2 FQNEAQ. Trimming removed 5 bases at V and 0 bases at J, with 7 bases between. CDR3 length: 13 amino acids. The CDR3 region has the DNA TGTGCCAGCAGCAGGGCATACCAAGAGACCCAGTACTTC. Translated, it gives CASSRAYQETQYF.

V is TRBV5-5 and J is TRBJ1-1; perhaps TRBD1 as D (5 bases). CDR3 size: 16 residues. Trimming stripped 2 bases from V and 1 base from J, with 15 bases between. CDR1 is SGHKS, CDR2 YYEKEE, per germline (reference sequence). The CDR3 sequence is CASSFGGTAANTEAFF. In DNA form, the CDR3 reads TGTGCCAGCAGCTTTGGTGGGACGGCGGCGAACACTGAAGCTTTCTTT.

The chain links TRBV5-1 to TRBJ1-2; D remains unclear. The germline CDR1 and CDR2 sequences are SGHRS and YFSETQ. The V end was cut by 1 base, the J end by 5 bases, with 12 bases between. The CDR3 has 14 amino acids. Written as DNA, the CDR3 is TGCGCCAGCAGCTTGATGTCGGGGAGATATGGCTACACCTTC. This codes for CASSLMSGRYGYTF.

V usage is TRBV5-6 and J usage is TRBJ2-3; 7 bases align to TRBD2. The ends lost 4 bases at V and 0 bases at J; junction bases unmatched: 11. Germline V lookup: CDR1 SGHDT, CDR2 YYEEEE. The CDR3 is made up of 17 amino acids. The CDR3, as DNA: TGTGCCAGCAGCCAAGCACCGGGACTAACTAGCACAGATACGCAGTATTTT. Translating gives CASSQAPGLTSTDTQYF.

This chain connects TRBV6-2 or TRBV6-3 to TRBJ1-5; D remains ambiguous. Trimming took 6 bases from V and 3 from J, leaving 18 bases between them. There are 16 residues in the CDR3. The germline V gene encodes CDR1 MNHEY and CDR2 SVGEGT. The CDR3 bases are TGTGCCAGCAGCCATTCCCCGATTAAGCTCAATCAGCCCCAGCATTTT. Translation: CASSHSPIKLNQPQHF.